What follows is one TCR beta chain and its context. Its matching antigen is unknown. Data came from immunoSEQ multiplex PCR; TCRdb stores just in-frame clones and leaves some out. In the table there are fewer than 25,000 clones, roughly 89% of which are singletons. The sample comes from a study of chemoradiotherapy in HPV16-positive cancers. General observations from the study: For HPV16-positive patients, expanding HPV-responsive T cells associated with longer recurrence-free survival.

CDR1 and CDR2 from the germline V gene are MGHRA and YSYEKL. This CDR3 has 15 amino acids. V lost 1 base and J lost 5; bases outside the gene matches: 3. The genes are TRBV4-1 and TRBJ2-1; 9 bases map to TRBD2. The sequencing here drew on blood, taken from a patient who underwent chemoradiotherapy. This receptor was taken from a human donor with HPV-associated anogenital cancer. CDR3 sequence reads: CASSQVLAGNNEQFF. CDR3 DNA sequence: TGCGCCAGCAGCCAAGTTCTAGCGGGGAACAATGAGCAGTTCTTC.